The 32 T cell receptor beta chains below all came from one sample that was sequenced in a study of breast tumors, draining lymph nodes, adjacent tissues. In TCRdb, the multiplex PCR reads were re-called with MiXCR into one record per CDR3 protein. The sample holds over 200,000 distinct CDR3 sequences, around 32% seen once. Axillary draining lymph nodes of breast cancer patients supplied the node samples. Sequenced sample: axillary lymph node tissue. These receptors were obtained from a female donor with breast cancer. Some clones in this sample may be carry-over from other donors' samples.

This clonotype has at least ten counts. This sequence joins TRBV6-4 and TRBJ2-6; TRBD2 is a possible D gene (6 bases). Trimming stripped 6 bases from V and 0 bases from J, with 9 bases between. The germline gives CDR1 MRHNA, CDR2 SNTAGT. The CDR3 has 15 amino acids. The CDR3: CASSRDFSGANVLTF. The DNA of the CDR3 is TGTGCCAGCAGCCGGGACTTCTCTGGGGCCAACGTCCTGACTTTC.

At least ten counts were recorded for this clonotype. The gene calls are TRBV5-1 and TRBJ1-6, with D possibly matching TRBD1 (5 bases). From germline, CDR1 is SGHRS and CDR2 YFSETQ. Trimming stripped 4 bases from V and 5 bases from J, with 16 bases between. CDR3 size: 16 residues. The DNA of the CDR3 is TGCGCCAGCAGCGCGGGACGCAGCACGAATAATTCACCCCTCCACTTT. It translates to CASSAGRSTNNSPLHF.

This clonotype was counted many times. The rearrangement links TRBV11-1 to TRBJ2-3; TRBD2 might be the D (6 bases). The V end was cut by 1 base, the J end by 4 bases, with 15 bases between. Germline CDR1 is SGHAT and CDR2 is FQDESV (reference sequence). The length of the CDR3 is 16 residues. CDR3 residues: CASSLGRARDSDTQYF. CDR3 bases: TGTGCCAGCAGCTTAGGTCGGGCGCGGGACTCAGATACGCAGTATTTT.

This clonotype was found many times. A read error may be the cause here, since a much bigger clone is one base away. Written as DNA, the CDR3 is TGCAGTGCTAGCCCGGGAGTTTATGGCTCCACCTTC. Residues: CSASPGVYGSTF. This rearrangement joins TRBV20-1 to TRBJ1-2; D call uncertain. The germline V gene encodes CDR1 DFQATT and CDR2 SNEGSKA (reference sequence). This CDR3 region has 12 residues.

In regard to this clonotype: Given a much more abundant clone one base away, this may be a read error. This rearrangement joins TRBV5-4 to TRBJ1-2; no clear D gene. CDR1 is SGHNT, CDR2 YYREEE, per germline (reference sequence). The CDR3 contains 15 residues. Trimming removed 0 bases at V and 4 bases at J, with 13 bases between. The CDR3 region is CASSLAGAASYGYTF. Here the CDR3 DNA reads TGTGCCAGCAGCTTGGCGGGCGCAGCCTCCTATGGCTACACCTTC.

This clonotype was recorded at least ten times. The chain's CDR3 is CASSLGLIADEQYF. The CDR3 DNA is TGTGCCAGCAGCTTAGGCCTGATTGCCGACGAGCAGTACTTC. This chain links TRBV7-6 with TRBJ2-7; D is uncertain. This CDR3 has 14 amino acids. V gave up 1 base and J gave up 5 bases, with 12 bases separating them. Germline V gene lookup returns CDR1 SGHVS and CDR2 FNYEAQ.

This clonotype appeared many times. The CDR3 DNA reads as TGTGCCAGCGCAGAGGCGGGAGAGGGAACCGGGGAGCTGTTTTTT. Amino acids: CASAEAGEGTGELFF. The chain links TRBV19 to TRBJ2-2; TRBD2 matches 7 bases. The CDR3 length is 15 residues. From germline, CDR1 is LNHDA and CDR2 SQIVND (reference sequence). V was pared by 9 bases and J by 5 bases, with 12 bases of the junction left unmatched.

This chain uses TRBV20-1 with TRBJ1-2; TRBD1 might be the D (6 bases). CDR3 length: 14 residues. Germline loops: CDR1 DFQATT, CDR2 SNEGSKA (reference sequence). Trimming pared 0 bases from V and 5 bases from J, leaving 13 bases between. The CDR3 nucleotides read TGCAGTGCTAGAGATCCTTGGACAGCGTATGGCTACACCTTC. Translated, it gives CSARDPWTAYGYTF.

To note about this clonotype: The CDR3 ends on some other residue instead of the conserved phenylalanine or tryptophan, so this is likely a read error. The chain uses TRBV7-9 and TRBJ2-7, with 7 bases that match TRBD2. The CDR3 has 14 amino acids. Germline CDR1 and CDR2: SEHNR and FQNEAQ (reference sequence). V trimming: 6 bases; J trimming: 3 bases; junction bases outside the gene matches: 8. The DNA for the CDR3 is TGTGCCAGCAGACCCTTTCGGGAGGACTACGAGCAGTACCAC. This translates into CASRPFREDYEQYH.

CDR3: CATSSLSGRADTQYF. The CDR3 DNA reads as TGTGCCACCAGCAGCCTTAGCGGGAGGGCCGATACGCAGTATTTT. The rearrangement joins TRBV15 to TRBJ2-3; 11 bases map to TRBD2. The CDR3 sequence is 15 residues long. V was clipped by 3 bases and J by 6 bases; unmatched bases: 5. CDR1 LNHNV and CDR2 YYDKDF come from the germline V gene (reference sequence).

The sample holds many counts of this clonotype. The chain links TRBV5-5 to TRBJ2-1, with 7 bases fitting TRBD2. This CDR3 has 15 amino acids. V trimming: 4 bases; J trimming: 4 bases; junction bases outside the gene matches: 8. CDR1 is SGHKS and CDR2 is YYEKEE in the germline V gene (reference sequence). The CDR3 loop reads CASSPPPGGYNEQFF. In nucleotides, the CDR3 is TGTGCCAGCAGCCCCCCTCCGGGAGGTTACAATGAGCAGTTCTTC.

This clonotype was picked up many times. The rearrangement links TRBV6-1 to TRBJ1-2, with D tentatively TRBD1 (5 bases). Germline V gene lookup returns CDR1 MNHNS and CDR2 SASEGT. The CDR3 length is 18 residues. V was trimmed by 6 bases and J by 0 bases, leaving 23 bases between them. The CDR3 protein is CASRIRPQGARANYGYTF. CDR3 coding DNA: TGTGCCAGCAGGATCCGGCCCCAGGGCGCTCGAGCTAACTATGGCTACACCTTC.

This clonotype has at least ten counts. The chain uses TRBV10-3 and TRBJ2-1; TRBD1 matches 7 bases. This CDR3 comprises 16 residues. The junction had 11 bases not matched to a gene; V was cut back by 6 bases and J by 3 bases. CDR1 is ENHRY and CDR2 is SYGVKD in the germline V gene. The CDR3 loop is CAIRERADRLYNEQFF. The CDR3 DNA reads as TGTGCCATCAGGGAGAGGGCGGACAGGCTCTACAATGAGCAGTTCTTC.

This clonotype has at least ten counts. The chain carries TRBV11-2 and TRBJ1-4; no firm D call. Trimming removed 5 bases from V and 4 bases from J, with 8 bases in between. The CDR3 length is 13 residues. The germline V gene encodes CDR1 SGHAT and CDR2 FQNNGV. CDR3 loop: CASSTPGNEKLFF. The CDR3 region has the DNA TGTGCCAGCAGCACCCCGGGTAATGAAAAACTGTTTTTT.

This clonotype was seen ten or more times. Here the CDR3 reads CASSLSDNSPLHF. CDR3 sequence (DNA): TGTGCCAGCAGCTTATCGGATAATTCACCCCTCCACTTT. The chain is built from TRBV7-9 and TRBJ1-6; D uncertain. The CDR3 has 13 residues. Trimming cost V 2 bases and J 5 bases, with 4 bases left between them. The germline gives CDR1 SEHNR, CDR2 FQNEAQ (reference sequence).

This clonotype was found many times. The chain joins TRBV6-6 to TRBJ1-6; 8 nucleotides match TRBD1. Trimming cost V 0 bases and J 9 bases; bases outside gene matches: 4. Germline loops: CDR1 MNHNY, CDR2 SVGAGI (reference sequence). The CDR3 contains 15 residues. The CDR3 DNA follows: TGTGCCAGCAGTTACTCAAGCGACAGGGGTTCACCCCTCCACTTT. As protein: CASSYSSDRGSPLHF.

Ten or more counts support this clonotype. The CDR3 nucleotides read TGTGCCAGCAGTACGACAGGGGATACGCAGTATTTT. As protein: CASSTTGDTQYF. The chain couples TRBV7-9 to TRBJ2-3; 7 bases match TRBD1. Germline V gene lookup returns CDR1 SEHNR and CDR2 FQNEAQ (reference sequence). The CDR3 is made up of 12 amino acids. V dropped 6 bases and J dropped 6; count of bases not matched to a gene: 3. Together with reference TRBV7-9 and TRBJ2-3, the CDR3 gives the full variable domain: DTGVSQNPRHKITKRGQNVTFRCDPISEHNRLYWYRQTLGQGPEFLTYFQNEAQLEKSRLLSDRFSAERPKGSFSTLEIQRTEQGDSAMYLCASSTTGDTQYFGPGTRLTVL.

In DNA, the CDR3 is TGTGCCAGTAGTATAGGGGAAGGGGCCAACGTCCTGACTTTC. Translating it yields CASSIGEGANVLTF. The chain has TRBV19 and TRBJ2-6; D remains ambiguous. The CDR3 sequence is 14 residues long. Germline-derived CDR1 and CDR2 are LNHDA and SQIVND (reference sequence). The V gene lost 1 base and the J gene lost 4 bases, with 5 bases spanning the gap. Combining the CDR3 with reference TRBV19 and TRBJ2-6 gives the whole variable domain DGGITQSPKYLFRKEGQNVTLSCEQNLNHDAMYWYRQDPGQGLRLIYYSQIVNDFQKGDIAEGYSVSREKKESFPLTVTSAQKNPTAFYLCASSIGEGANVLTFGAGSRLTVL.

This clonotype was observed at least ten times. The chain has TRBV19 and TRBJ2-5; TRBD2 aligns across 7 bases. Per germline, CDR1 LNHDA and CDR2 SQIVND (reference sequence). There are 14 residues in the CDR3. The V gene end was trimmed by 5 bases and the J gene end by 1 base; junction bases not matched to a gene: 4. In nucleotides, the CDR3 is TGTGCCAGTAGTTTACGGACTAGCCAAGAGACCCAGTACTTC. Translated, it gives CASSLRTSQETQYF. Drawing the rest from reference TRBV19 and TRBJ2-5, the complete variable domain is DGGITQSPKYLFRKEGQNVTLSCEQNLNHDAMYWYRQDPGQGLRLIYYSQIVNDFQKGDIAEGYSVSREKKESFPLTVTSAQKNPTAFYLCASSLRTSQETQYFGPGTRLLVL.

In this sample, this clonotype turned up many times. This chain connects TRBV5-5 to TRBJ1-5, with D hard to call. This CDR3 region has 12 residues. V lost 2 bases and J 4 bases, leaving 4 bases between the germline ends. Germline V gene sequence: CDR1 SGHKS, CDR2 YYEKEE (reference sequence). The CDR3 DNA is TGTGCCAGCAGCTTCCCAAATCAGCCCCAGCATTTT. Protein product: CASSFPNQPQHF.

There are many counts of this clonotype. The CDR3 sequence: CASSSTGTGPETSGRFNEQFF. CDR3 in DNA: TGTGCCAGCAGCTCAACCGGGACAGGGCCCGAGACTAGCGGGAGGTTCAATGAGCAGTTCTTC. The rearrangement links TRBV9 to TRBJ2-1; TRBD2 matches at 13 bases. The CDR3 is made up of 21 amino acids. In germline, CDR1 is SGDLS, CDR2 YYNGEE. V shed 4 bases and J 6 bases; nucleotides not matched to a gene: 22.

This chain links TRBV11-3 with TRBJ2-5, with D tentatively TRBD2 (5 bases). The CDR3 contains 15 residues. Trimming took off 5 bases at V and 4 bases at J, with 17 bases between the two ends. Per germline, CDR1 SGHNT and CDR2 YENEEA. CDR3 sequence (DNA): TGTGCCAGCAGCCCGACGATGCGAGGGCGAGAGACCCAGTACTTC. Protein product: CASSPTMRGRETQYF.

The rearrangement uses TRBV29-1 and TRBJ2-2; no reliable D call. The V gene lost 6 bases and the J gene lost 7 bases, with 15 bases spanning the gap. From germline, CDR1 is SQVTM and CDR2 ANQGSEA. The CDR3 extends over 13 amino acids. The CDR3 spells CSVAVIVGGELFF. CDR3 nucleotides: TGCAGCGTAGCAGTGATCGTGGGCGGGGAGCTGTTTTTT.

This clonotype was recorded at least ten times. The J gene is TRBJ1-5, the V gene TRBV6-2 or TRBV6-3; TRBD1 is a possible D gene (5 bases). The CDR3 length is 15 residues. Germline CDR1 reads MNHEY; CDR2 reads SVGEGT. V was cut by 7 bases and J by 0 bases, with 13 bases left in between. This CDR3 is CASTRQLYSNQPQHF. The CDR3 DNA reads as TGTGCCAGCACCCGACAGTTGTATAGCAATCAGCCCCAGCATTTT.

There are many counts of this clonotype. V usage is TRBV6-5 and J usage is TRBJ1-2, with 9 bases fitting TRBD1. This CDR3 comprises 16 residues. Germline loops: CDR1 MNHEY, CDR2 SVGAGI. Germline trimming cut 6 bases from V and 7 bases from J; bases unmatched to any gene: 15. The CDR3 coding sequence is TGTGCCAGCAGCTCTCACCGGACAGGGGAAGTTGGTGGCTACACCTTC. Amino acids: CASSSHRTGEVGGYTF.

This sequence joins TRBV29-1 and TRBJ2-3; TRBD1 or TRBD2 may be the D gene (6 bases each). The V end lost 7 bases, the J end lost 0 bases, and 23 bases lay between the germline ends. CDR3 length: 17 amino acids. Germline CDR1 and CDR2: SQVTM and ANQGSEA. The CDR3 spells CSGGASSPRASTDTQYF. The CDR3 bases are TGCAGCGGGGGGGCCAGCAGCCCTCGGGCTAGCACAGATACGCAGTATTTT.

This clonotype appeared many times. CDR3 in amino acids: CASSSGLEYGYTF. DNA of the CDR3: TGTGCCAGCAGCTCCGGACTTGAATATGGCTACACCTTC. The chain is built from TRBV7-2 and TRBJ1-2; the D is unclear. The V gene's germline CDR1 is SGHTA and CDR2 FQGNSA. The CDR3 consists of 13 residues. V lost 4 bases and J lost 5, with 11 bases in between.

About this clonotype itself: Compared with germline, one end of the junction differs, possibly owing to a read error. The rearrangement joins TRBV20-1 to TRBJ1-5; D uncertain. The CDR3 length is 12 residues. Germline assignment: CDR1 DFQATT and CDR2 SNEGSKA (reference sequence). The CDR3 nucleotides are TGCAGTGCTAGGGAGTCTACTCAGACCCAGCATTTT. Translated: CSARESTQTQHF.

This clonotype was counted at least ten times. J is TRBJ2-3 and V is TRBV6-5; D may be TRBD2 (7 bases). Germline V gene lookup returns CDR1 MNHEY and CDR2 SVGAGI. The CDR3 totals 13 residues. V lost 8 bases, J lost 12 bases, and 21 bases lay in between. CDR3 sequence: CASCPRGGRVQYF. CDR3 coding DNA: TGTGCCAGCTGCCCACGCGGGGGCAGGGTTCAGTATTTT.

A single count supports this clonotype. CDR3: CASGEADTQYF. In DNA form, the CDR3 reads TGTGCCAGCGGTGAGGCGGATACGCAGTATTTT. The rearrangement uses TRBV7-9 and TRBJ2-3, with D unclear. With 8 bases removed from V and 6 bases from J, the gap between germline ends came to 9 bases. The CDR3 length is 11 residues. Germline CDR1 and CDR2: SEHNR and FQNEAQ (reference sequence).

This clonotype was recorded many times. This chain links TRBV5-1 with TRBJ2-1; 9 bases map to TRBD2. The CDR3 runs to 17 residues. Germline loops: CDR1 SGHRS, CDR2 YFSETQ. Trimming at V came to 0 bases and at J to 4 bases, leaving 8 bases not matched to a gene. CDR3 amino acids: CASSLAPSGTPYNEQFF. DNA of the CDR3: TGCGCCAGCAGCTTGGCGCCTAGCGGGACCCCATACAATGAGCAGTTCTTC.

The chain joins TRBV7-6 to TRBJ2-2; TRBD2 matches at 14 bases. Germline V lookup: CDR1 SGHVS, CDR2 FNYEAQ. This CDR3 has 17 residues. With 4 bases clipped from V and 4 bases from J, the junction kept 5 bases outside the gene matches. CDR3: CASSSGLAGARTGELFF. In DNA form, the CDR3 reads TGTGCCAGCAGCTCGGGACTAGCGGGAGCGCGCACCGGGGAGCTGTTTTTT.